Presented here are 8 T cell receptor beta chains from one specimen sequenced in a study of shared clonotypes between healthy human individuals. Assay: immunoSEQ multiplex PCR; the TCRdb copy retains only in-frame clones and omits some. The sample yields millions of clones, approximately 94% seen once. Sequencing was done on a sample of naive CD4+ T cells sorted from blood. Stated subset: CD45RA+ positively selected. Receptor source: a man aged 18 to 29 in good health.

The J gene is TRBJ2-5, the V gene TRBV7-2, with TRBD2 matching 8 bases. The CDR3 runs 16 residues. Germline V lookup: CDR1 SGHTA, CDR2 FQGNSA. The V segment lost 3 bases and the J segment 1 base; nucleotides outside the gene matches: 7. The CDR3 reads CASSFYGLAGQETQYF. CDR3 nucleotides: TGTGCCAGCAGCTTCTATGGGCTAGCGGGCCAAGAGACCCAGTACTTC.

With respect to this clone: Other DNA sequences from this sample encode an identical CDR3 as well. The V and J genes are TRBV6-5 and TRBJ2-2, with a tentative D call TRBD1 (6 bases). Trimming pared 6 bases from V and 6 bases from J, leaving 8 bases between. Per the germline V gene, CDR1 is MNHEY and CDR2 is SVGAGI. The CDR3 extends over 12 amino acids. The CDR3 DNA sequence: TGTGCCAGCAGACAGGGTCCCGGGGAGCTGTTTTTT. Residues: CASRQGPGELFF.

The gene calls are TRBV5-4 and TRBJ1-2; possible D gene TRBD1, 6 bases. CDR3 length equals 14 residues. Per germline, CDR1 SGHNT and CDR2 YYREEE (reference sequence). V was trimmed by 6 bases and J by 4 bases, leaving 16 bases between them. As DNA, the CDR3 is TGTGCCAGCACCCGGCCAGGGGTAACCTATGGCTACACCTTC. Translating it yields CASTRPGVTYGYTF. The full variable domain, in which reference TRBV5-4 and TRBJ1-2 provide the parts outside the CDR3, is ETGVTQSPTHLIKTRGQQVTLRCSSQSGHNTVSWYQQALGQGPQFIFQYYREEENGRGNFPPRFSGLQFPNYSSELNVNALELDDSALYLCASTRPGVTYGYTFGSGTRLTVV.

CDR3 DNA: TGTGCCAGCAAGTCTGAAGTCCGACTAGCGGGAAACGAGCAGTACTTC. It specifies CASKSEVRLAGNEQYF. The V and J genes are TRBV2 and TRBJ2-7, with 11 nucleotides matching TRBD2. The CDR3 is 16 residues long. Germline V gene sequence: CDR1 SNHLY, CDR2 FYNNEI. The ends lost 7 bases at V and 5 bases at J; junction bases unmatched: 13.

The chain employs TRBV7-9 and TRBJ2-3; 15 nucleotides agree with TRBD2. In germline, CDR1 is SEHNR, CDR2 FQNEAQ (reference sequence). This CDR3 is built from 16 residues. Unmatched junction bases numbered 7, after V lost 5 bases and J lost 7 bases. The CDR3 nucleotides are TGTGCCAGCAGCCTTCGGACTAGCGGGGGGGCGTATACGCAGTATTTT. Translating it yields CASSLRTSGGAYTQYF.

The chain links TRBV7-3 to TRBJ2-5; no definite D call. This CDR3 is built from 13 residues. The V end was cut by 3 bases, the J end by 5 bases, with 10 bases between. Germline V gene data show CDR1 as SGHTA and CDR2 as FQGTGA. CDR3: CASSLLGMETQYF. CDR3 sequence (DNA): TGTGCCAGCAGCTTGTTAGGGATGGAGACCCAGTACTTC.

The rearrangement links TRBV5-1 to TRBJ2-7; D gene ambiguous. Germline V gives CDR1 SGHRS, CDR2 YFSETQ. V shed 0 bases and J shed 3 bases, with 13 bases lying between them. The CDR3 contains 15 residues. CDR3 DNA: TGCGCCAGCAGCTTGGCCCCGGAACTGAACTACGAGCAGTACTTC. Protein: CASSLAPELNYEQYF.

The chain uses TRBV6-6 and TRBJ1-3; the match to TRBD1 covers 9 bases. V shed 6 bases, J shed 10 bases, and the junction held 7 bases outside the gene matches. Germline values: CDR1 MNHNY, CDR2 SVGAGI (reference sequence). This CDR3 has 13 amino acids. CDR3 sequence (DNA): TGTGCCAGCAGACCGGGACAGGGCAATACCATATATTTT. Amino acid sequence: CASRPGQGNTIYF.